This TCR beta chain was found in a study of blood T cell repertoires in COVID-19. In its sample, this clone was seen a few times. TCRdb's copy holds only in-frame clones and misses some; the assay was immunoSEQ multiplex PCR. The sample contains about 140,000 clones, around 80% of which appear only once. The germline CDR1 and CDR2 sequences are SGHVS and FQNEAQ. V lost 0 bases and J lost 4, with 10 bases in between. The CDR3 sequence is 14 residues long. The sequence was obtained from a woman of 80 years or more with active or convalescent COVID-19. The chain combines TRBV7-8 with TRBJ2-7, with D perhaps TRBD2 (6 bases). The source material was peripheral blood. The CDR3 DNA sequence: TGTGCCAGCAGCTTAGCGCGGGATGGATACGAGCAGTACTTC. As protein: CASSLARDGYEQYF.